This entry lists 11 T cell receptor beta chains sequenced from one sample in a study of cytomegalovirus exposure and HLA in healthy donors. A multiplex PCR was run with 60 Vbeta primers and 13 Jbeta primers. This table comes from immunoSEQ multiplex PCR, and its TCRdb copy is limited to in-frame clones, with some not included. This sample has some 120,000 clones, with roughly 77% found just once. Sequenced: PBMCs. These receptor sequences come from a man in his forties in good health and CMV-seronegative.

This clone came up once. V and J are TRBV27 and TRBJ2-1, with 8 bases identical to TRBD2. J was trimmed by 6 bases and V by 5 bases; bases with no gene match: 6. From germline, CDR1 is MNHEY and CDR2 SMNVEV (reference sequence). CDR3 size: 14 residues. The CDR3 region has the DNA TGTGCCAGCAGTCCCCCGGGGGGGCGCAATGAGCAGTTCTTC. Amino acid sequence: CASSPPGGRNEQFF.

The CDR3 DNA follows: TGTGCCAGCAGCTTACAGGGAGGTGACTACGAGCAGTACTTC. This translates into CASSLQGGDYEQYF. This chain joins TRBV7-2 and TRBJ2-7, with a possible D match to TRBD2 (6 bases). The CDR3 contains 14 residues. The V end was cut by 2 bases, the J end by 3 bases, with 11 bases between. Germline CDR1 reads SGHTA; CDR2 reads FQGNSA.

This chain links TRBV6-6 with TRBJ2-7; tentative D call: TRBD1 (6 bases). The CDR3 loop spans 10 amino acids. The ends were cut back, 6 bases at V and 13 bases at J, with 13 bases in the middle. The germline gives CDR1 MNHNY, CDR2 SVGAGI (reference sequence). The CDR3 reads CASSRDTHYF. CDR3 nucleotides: TGTGCCAGCAGCCGGGACACCCATTACTTC.

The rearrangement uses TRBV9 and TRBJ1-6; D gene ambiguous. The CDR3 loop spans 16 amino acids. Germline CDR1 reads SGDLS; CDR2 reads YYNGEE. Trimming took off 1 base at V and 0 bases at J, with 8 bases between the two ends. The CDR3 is CASSVLGSSYNSPLHF. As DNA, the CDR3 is TGTGCCAGCAGCGTATTGGGGAGCTCCTATAATTCACCCCTCCACTTT. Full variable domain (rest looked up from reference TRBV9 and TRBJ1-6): DSGVTQTPKHLITATGQRVTLRCSPRSGDLSVYWYQQSLDQGLQFLIQYYNGEERAKGNILERFSAQQFPDLHSELNLSSLELGDSALYFCASSVLGSSYNSPLHFGNGTRLTVT.

For the CDR3, the DNA is TGCGCCAGCAGCTTGGCCACCGGGAACACCGGGGAGCTGTTTTTT. Translating it yields CASSLATGNTGELFF. V gene TRBV5-1 combines with J gene TRBJ2-2, with D uncertain. Germline V CDR1 and CDR2: SGHRS, YFSETQ. Trimming removed 0 bases at V and 1 base at J, with 7 bases between. This CDR3 is built from 15 residues. Together with reference TRBV5-1 and TRBJ2-2, the CDR3 gives the full variable domain: KAGVTQTPRYLIKTRGQQVTLSCSPISGHRSVSWYQQTPGQGLQFLFEYFSETQRNKGNFPGRFSGRQFSNSRSEMNVSTLELGDSALYLCASSLATGNTGELFFGEGSRLTVL.

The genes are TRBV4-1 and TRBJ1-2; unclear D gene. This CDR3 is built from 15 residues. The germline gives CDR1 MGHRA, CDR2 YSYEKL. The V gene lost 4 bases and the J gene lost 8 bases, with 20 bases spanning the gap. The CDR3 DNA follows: TGCGCCAGCAGCCCGCTCCCGGGATTAGGCGGAGGCTACACCTTC. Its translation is CASSPLPGLGGGYTF.

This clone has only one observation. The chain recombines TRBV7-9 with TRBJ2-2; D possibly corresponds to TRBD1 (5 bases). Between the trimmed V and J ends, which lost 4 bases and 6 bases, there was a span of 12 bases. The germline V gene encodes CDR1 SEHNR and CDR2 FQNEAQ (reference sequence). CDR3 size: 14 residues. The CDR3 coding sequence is TGTGCCAGCAGCTCCCAGGGTATATCCGGGGAGCTGTTTTTT. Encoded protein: CASSSQGISGELFF. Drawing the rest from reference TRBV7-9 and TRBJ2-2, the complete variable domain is DTGVSQNPRHKITKRGQNVTFRCDPISEHNRLYWYRQTLGQGPEFLTYFQNEAQLEKSRLLSDRFSAERPKGSFSTLEIQRTEQGDSAMYLCASSSQGISGELFFGEGSRLTVL.

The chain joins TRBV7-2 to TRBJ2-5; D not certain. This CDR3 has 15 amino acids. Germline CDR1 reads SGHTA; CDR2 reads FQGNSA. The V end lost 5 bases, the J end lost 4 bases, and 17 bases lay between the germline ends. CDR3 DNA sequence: TGTGCCAGCAGCAAACGCTCGACAATACGAGAGACCCAGTACTTC. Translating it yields CASSKRSTIRETQYF.

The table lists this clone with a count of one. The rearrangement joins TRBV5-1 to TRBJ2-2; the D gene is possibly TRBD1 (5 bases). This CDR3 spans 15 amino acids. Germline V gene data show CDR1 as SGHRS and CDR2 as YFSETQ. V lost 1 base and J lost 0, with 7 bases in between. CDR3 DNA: TGCGCCAGCAGCTTGTTAGGGGCGAACACCGGGGAGCTGTTTTTT. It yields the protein CASSLLGANTGELFF.

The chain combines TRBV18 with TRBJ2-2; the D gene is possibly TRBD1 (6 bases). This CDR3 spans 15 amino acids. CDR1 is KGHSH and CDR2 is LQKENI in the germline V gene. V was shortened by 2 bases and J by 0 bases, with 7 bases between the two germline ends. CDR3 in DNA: TGTGCCAGCTCACCAAACAGGGCGAACACCGGGGAGCTGTTTTTT. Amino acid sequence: CASSPNRANTGELFF. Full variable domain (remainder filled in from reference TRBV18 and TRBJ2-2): NAGVMQNPRHLVRRRGQEARLRCSPMKGHSHVYWYRQLPEEGLKFMVYLQKENIIDESGMPKERFSAEFPKEGPSILRIQQVVRGDSAAYFCASSPNRANTGELFFGEGSRLTVL.

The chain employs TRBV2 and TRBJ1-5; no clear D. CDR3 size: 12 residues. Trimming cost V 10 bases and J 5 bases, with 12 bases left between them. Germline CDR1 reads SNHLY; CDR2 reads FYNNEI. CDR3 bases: TGTGCCACCAACAAGGAGGATCAGCCCCAGCATTTT. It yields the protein CATNKEDQPQHF.